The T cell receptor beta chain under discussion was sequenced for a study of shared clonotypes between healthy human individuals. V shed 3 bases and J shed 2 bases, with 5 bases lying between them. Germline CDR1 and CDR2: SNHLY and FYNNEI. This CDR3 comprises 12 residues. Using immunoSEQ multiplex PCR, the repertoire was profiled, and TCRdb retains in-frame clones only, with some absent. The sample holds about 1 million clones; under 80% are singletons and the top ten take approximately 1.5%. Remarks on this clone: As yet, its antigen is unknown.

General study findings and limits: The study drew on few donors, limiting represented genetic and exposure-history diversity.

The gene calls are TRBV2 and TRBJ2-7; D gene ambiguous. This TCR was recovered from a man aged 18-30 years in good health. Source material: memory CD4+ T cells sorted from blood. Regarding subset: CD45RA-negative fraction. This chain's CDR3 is CASSDFAYEQYF. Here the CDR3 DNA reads TGTGCCAGCAGTGATTTCGCCTACGAGCAGTACTTC. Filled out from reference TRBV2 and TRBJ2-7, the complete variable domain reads EPEVTQTPSHQVTQMGQEVILRCVPISNHLYFYWYRQILGQKVEFLVSFYNNEISEKSEIFDDQFSVERPDGSNFTLKIRSTKLEDSAMYFCASSDFAYEQYFGPGTRLTVT.